Shown below are 21 T cell receptor beta chains from a single sample sequenced in a study of PD-1 blockade in mismatch repair-deficient tumors. The assay was immunoSEQ multiplex PCR, and TCRdb's table has in-frame clones only and misses some. The sample comprises some 50,000 clones, more than 65% of which are singletons, and roughly 3.3% rests with the top ten. This specimen consisted of PBMCs, obtained before pembrolizumab treatment. These TCRs come from an adult with mismatch repair-deficient cancer.

This clone was detected a few times. V is TRBV2 and J is TRBJ2-7, with a possible D match to TRBD1 (5 bases). The CDR3 covers 10 residues. The V end lost 7 bases, the J end lost 7 bases, and 8 bases lay between the germline ends. CDR1 and CDR2 (germline): SNHLY, FYNNEI. CDR3 sequence: CASKAGEQYF. DNA of the CDR3: TGTGCCAGCAAGGCAGGGGAGCAGTACTTC.

The chain combines TRBV28 with TRBJ2-7, with a weak D call TRBD2 (7 bases). The V end was cut by 6 bases, the J end by 3 bases, with 18 bases between. This CDR3 has 15 amino acids. Per the germline V gene, CDR1 is MDHEN and CDR2 is SYDVKM. CDR3 sequence reads: CASSRSGGGLYEQYF. CDR3 nucleotide sequence: TGTGCCAGCAGCCGATCGGGGGGCGGGCTCTACGAGCAGTACTTC.

The chain recombines TRBV5-1 with TRBJ2-2, with a tentative D call TRBD1 (6 bases). V lost 7 bases and J lost 8, with 18 bases in between. The CDR3 runs 14 residues. Germline V lookup: CDR1 SGHRS, CDR2 YFSETQ. This chain's CDR3 is CASQVQGYNGELFF. The CDR3, as DNA: TGCGCCAGCCAGGTACAGGGCTATAATGGGGAGCTGTTTTTT.

This chain joins TRBV7-8 and TRBJ2-3; 8 bases map to TRBD2. The V and J ends lost 1 base and 5 bases, in that order; junction bases with no gene match: 8. The CDR3 is 16 amino acids. Germline V CDR1 and CDR2: SGHVS, FQNEAQ. CDR3 in DNA: TGTGCCAGCAGCTTAGGGTTTCGGCTAGCGGGAGATACGCAGTATTTT. This encodes CASSLGFRLAGDTQYF.

This clone came up a few times. The genes are TRBV2 and TRBJ2-1; 7 positions match TRBD2. This CDR3 is 15 amino acids long. Germline V gene sequence: CDR1 SNHLY, CDR2 FYNNEI. Losses at the gene ends were 2 bases for V and 9 bases for J; bases not matched to a gene: 10. The CDR3 protein is CASSEWRGRLAEQFF. The DNA for the CDR3 is TGTGCCAGCAGTGAATGGCGCGGGAGATTAGCTGAGCAGTTCTTC.

The chain joins TRBV15 to TRBJ2-5, with 7 bases lining up with TRBD2. Germline V lookup: CDR1 LNHNV, CDR2 YYDKDF (reference sequence). V lost 6 bases, J lost 0 bases, and 4 bases stayed unmatched. The CDR3 is 14 residues long. The CDR3 loop is CATRDGGDQETQYF. CDR3 sequence (DNA): TGTGCCACCAGGGATGGGGGGGACCAAGAGACCCAGTACTTC.

About this clone: Within the sample, other DNA sequences also encode this same CDR3. The CDR3 sequence: CASSLTREETQYF. The CDR3 nucleotides are TGTGCCAGCAGCCTAACTAGAGAAGAGACCCAGTACTTC. The chain couples TRBV7-2 to TRBJ2-5; a weak D match, TRBD2 (5 bases). Trimming left V 5 bases short and J 3 bases short, with 10 bases between. Germline V gene data show CDR1 as SGHTA and CDR2 as FQGNSA. This CDR3 region has 13 residues. The whole variable domain, filled in from reference TRBV7-2 and TRBJ2-5, reads GAGVSQSPSNKVTEKGKDVELRCDPISGHTALYWYRQSLGQGLEFLIYFQGNSAPDKSGLPSDRFSAERTGGSVSTLTIQRTQQEDSAVYLCASSLTREETQYFGPGTRLLVL.

In DNA, the CDR3 is TGTGCCAGCAGGGTAGCGGGAGGGCTCTACGAGCAGTACTTC. This gives the protein CASRVAGGLYEQYF. This sequence joins TRBV21-1 and TRBJ2-7; no check of the table's D call, TRBD2, against the DNA was made. TRBV21-1 counts as a pseudogene. The CDR3 has 14 amino acids.

The CDR3 is CASRGPRVWETQYF. The CDR3 coding sequence is TGTGCCAGCAGAGGGCCGAGGGTGTGGGAGACCCAGTACTTC. The chain uses TRBV25-1 and TRBJ2-5; TRBD2 is a possible D gene (5 bases). The germline V gene has CDR1 MGHDK and CDR2 SYGVNS. The CDR3 has 14 residues. Trimming pared 6 bases from V and 5 bases from J, leaving 16 bases between.

The rearrangement joins TRBV29-1 to TRBJ1-2, with D tentatively TRBD1 (6 bases). With 6 bases removed from V and 4 bases from J, the gap between germline ends came to 15 bases. Germline V gene sequence: CDR1 SQVTM, CDR2 ANQGSEA. The CDR3 length is 13 residues. CDR3 DNA: TGCAGCGTAGTACAGGGAGACGGCTATGGCTACACCTTC. Translated: CSVVQGDGYGYTF.

This rearrangement joins TRBV25-1 to TRBJ1-1, with no clear D. Trimming cost V 8 bases and J 3 bases, with 19 bases left between them. The CDR3 is 15 amino acids. Germline assignment: CDR1 MGHDK and CDR2 SYGVNS. CDR3 DNA: TGTGCCAGCGAGAAGACGGACGGGCCGTACACTGAAGCTTTCTTT. The encoded protein is CASEKTDGPYTEAFF.

The rearrangement uses TRBV5-6 and TRBJ2-7; D is possibly TRBD1 or TRBD2 (5 bases each). The CDR3 totals 13 residues. Per the germline V gene, CDR1 is SGHDT and CDR2 is YYEEEE. The V end lost 6 bases, the J end lost 6 bases, and 16 bases lay between the germline ends. This CDR3 reads CASNLGDRSEQYF. DNA of the CDR3: TGTGCCAGCAACCTAGGGGACCGAAGCGAGCAGTACTTC.

CDR3 in amino acids: CASKARGMNTEAFF. DNA of the CDR3: TGTGCCAGTAAGGCCCGGGGAATGAACACTGAAGCTTTCTTT. The chain employs TRBV19 and TRBJ1-1; no clear D. The CDR3 totals 14 residues. From germline, CDR1 is LNHDA and CDR2 SQIVND (reference sequence). Deletions cut 7 bases from V and 0 bases from J, with 12 bases between.

The chain is built from TRBV19 and TRBJ1-4, with 7 bases lining up with TRBD1. Germline trimming cut 11 bases from V and 5 bases from J; bases unmatched to any gene: 8. CDR1 and CDR2 from the germline V gene are LNHDA and SQIVND (reference sequence). CDR3 length equals 13 residues. The CDR3 DNA reads TGTGCCGACAATGGACAGGTGAATGAAAAACTGTTTTTT. Amino acid sequence: CADNGQVNEKLFF.

This chain connects TRBV5-6 to TRBJ1-5; D uncertain. Trimming took 3 bases from V and 6 from J, leaving 10 bases between them. In germline, CDR1 is SGHDT, CDR2 YYEEEE. CDR3 length: 13 residues. The CDR3: CASSWRGSQPQHF. CDR3 nucleotides: TGTGCCAGCAGCTGGCGTGGTAGTCAGCCCCAGCATTTT.

This sequence joins TRBV5-6 and TRBJ1-2; D gene unclear. Germline V gene sequence: CDR1 SGHDT, CDR2 YYEEEE. Trimming cost V 4 bases and J 2 bases, with 12 bases left between them. This CDR3 spans 14 amino acids. The chain's CDR3 is CASSRSTRNYGYTF. CDR3 coding DNA: TGTGCCAGCAGCCGGAGCACCCGGAACTATGGCTACACCTTC.

This chain uses TRBV4-3 with TRBJ2-7, with no clear D. V was shortened by 0 bases and J by 0 bases, with 9 bases between the two germline ends. The CDR3 has 15 amino acids. The germline CDR1 and CDR2 sequences are LGHNA and YSLEER. CDR3 in amino acids: CASSQDWDSSYEQYF. DNA of the CDR3: TGCGCCAGCAGCCAAGATTGGGATAGCTCCTACGAGCAGTACTTC.

V and J are TRBV7-9 and TRBJ2-1; 8 bases are shared with TRBD2. Germline V gene data show CDR1 as SEHNR and CDR2 as FQNEAQ (reference sequence). CDR3 length: 14 residues. With 2 bases clipped from V and 8 bases from J, the junction kept 5 bases outside the gene matches. The CDR3 nucleotides are TGTGCCAGCAGCTTATCGGGAGGGTCTGATGAGCAGTTCTTC. This codes for CASSLSGGSDEQFF.

Judged by abundance, this clone is medium-sized. The chain has TRBV5-1 and TRBJ2-1, with 7 bases lining up with TRBD2. The CDR3 length is 16 residues. With 0 bases clipped from V and 0 bases from J, the junction kept 3 bases outside the gene matches. The germline gives CDR1 SGHRS, CDR2 YFSETQ. In DNA, the CDR3 is TGCGCCAGCAGCTTGGCCGGGACTACCTCCTACAATGAGCAGTTCTTC. It yields the protein CASSLAGTTSYNEQFF.

The chain uses TRBV11-2 and TRBJ1-2, with D possibly TRBD1 on 6 matching bases. This CDR3 comprises 15 residues. The V gene's germline CDR1 is SGHAT and CDR2 FQNNGV. The V end was cut by 7 bases, the J end by 1 base, with 16 bases between. The CDR3 region has the DNA TGTGCCAGCACCCCATCGGCAGGGGTTAACTATGGCTACACCTTC. Residues: CASTPSAGVNYGYTF.

The chain recombines TRBV6-5 with TRBJ1-2; no definite D call. The CDR3 sequence is 15 residues long. V lost 0 bases and J 5 bases, leaving 13 bases between the germline ends. From germline, CDR1 is MNHEY and CDR2 SVGAGI. This chain's CDR3 is CASSYSVFGPYGYTF. CDR3 in DNA: TGTGCCAGCAGTTACTCGGTGTTCGGACCTTATGGCTACACCTTC.